A single sample is the source of the 29 T cell receptor beta chains below, sequenced in a study of blood T cell repertoires in COVID-19. TCRdb's copy holds only in-frame clones and misses some; the assay was immunoSEQ multiplex PCR. This table has almost 70,000 clones, approximately 88% appearing once. Sequencing input: peripheral blood. All receptors come from a woman aged 65 to 85 with acute or convalescent COVID-19.

The chain is built from TRBV10-3 and TRBJ1-6, with 7 positions matching TRBD1. The CDR3 contains 13 residues. From germline, CDR1 is ENHRY and CDR2 SYGVKD. The V and J ends lost 10 bases and 5 bases, in that order; junction bases with no gene match: 5. The CDR3 sequence is CATRQGNNSPLHF. Here the CDR3 DNA reads TGTGCCACGCGACAGGGTAATAATTCACCCCTCCACTTT.

The rearrangement uses TRBV5-1 and TRBJ2-3; D call uncertain. The ends were cut back, 0 bases at V and 1 base at J, with 9 bases in the middle. The CDR3 contains 15 residues. Germline CDR1 SGHRS, CDR2 YFSETQ. CDR3 protein: CASSLEIRGTDTQYF. CDR3 in DNA: TGCGCCAGCAGCTTGGAGATCCGGGGCACAGATACGCAGTATTTT. The full variable domain, its missing parts supplied by reference TRBV5-1 and TRBJ2-3, is KAGVTQTPRYLIKTRGQQVTLSCSPISGHRSVSWYQQTPGQGLQFLFEYFSETQRNKGNFPGRFSGRQFSNSRSEMNVSTLELGDSALYLCASSLEIRGTDTQYFGPGTRLTVL.

The chain links TRBV5-1 to TRBJ1-1; D unclear. The CDR3 runs to 14 residues. Deletions cut 4 bases from V and 1 base from J, with 11 bases between. The germline gives CDR1 SGHRS, CDR2 YFSETQ. CDR3 sequence: CASSALGWNTEAFF. The CDR3 DNA reads as TGCGCCAGCAGCGCCTTGGGCTGGAACACTGAAGCTTTCTTT.

The chain joins TRBV19 to TRBJ2-7, with 10 bases identical to TRBD2. Germline-derived CDR1 and CDR2 are LNHDA and SQIVND (reference sequence). The V segment lost 5 bases and the J segment 2 bases; nucleotides outside the gene matches: 9. The CDR3 contains 16 residues. CDR3 DNA sequence: TGTGCCAGTAGTTTCGAACTAGCGGGGCAAACCTACGAGCAGTACTTC. It encodes CASSFELAGQTYEQYF. The whole variable domain, filled in from reference TRBV19 and TRBJ2-7, reads DGGITQSPKYLFRKEGQNVTLSCEQNLNHDAMYWYRQDPGQGLRLIYYSQIVNDFQKGDIAEGYSVSREKKESFPLTVTSAQKNPTAFYLCASSFELAGQTYEQYFGPGTRLTVT.

The chain joins TRBV30 to TRBJ2-2; TRBD2 matches 10 bases. V shed 2 bases, J shed 6 bases, and the junction held 6 bases outside the gene matches. Germline V gene data show CDR1 as GTSNPN and CDR2 as SVGIG (reference sequence). The CDR3 is 15 residues long. The DNA for the CDR3 is TGTGCCTGGAGTCTAAGCGGGGGGGCCTCCGGGGAGCTGTTTTTT. Amino acid sequence: CAWSLSGGASGELFF.

The chain uses TRBV27 and TRBJ2-3; 16 bases are a match to TRBD2. J was trimmed by 6 bases and V by 2 bases; bases with no gene match: 2. Germline CDR1 reads MNHEY; CDR2 reads SMNVEV (reference sequence). This CDR3 has 16 residues. CDR3 loop: CASSLGTSGRGDTQYF. Here the CDR3 DNA reads TGTGCCAGCAGTTTAGGGACTAGCGGGAGGGGGGATACGCAGTATTTT.

This sequence joins TRBV24-1 and TRBJ2-1, with 7 bases that match TRBD1. The CDR3 loop spans 16 amino acids. After removal of 2 bases from V and 1 base from J, the junction contained 4 bases not matched to a gene. Germline loops: CDR1 KGHDR, CDR2 SFDVKD. Here the CDR3 DNA reads TGTGCCACCAGTGATTACAGGGGTGGGTCCTACAATGAGCAGTTCTTC. Protein product: CATSDYRGGSYNEQFF.

In its sample, this clone was seen once. The rearrangement links TRBV27 to TRBJ1-1; 10 nucleotides match TRBD1. The CDR3 is 20 amino acids. V lost 5 bases, J lost 5 bases, and 23 bases stayed unmatched. CDR1 and CDR2 from the germline V gene are MNHEY and SMNVEV (reference sequence). CDR3 in amino acids: CASSPSIYTGQGVFGTEAFF. The CDR3 region has the DNA TGTGCCAGCAGTCCTAGTATCTATACCGGACAGGGGGTTTTTGGTACTGAAGCTTTCTTT.

V and J are TRBV15 and TRBJ2-1; TRBD2 matches at 14 bases. CDR1 and CDR2 (germline): LNHNV, YYDKDF (reference sequence). With V trimmed by 3 bases and J by 10 bases, 11 bases remained unmatched. This CDR3 is 17 amino acids long. This CDR3 is CATSRESGTSGRGEQFF. The CDR3 DNA reads TGTGCCACCAGCAGGGAGTCCGGGACTAGCGGGAGAGGGGAGCAGTTCTTC.

V usage is TRBV5-6 and J usage is TRBJ1-1; no clear D. Germline CDR1 is SGHDT and CDR2 is YYEEEE. The CDR3 has 17 amino acids. Deletions cut 0 bases from V and 5 bases from J, with 20 bases between. The CDR3 loop reads CASSLAKTGPKRTEAFF. Here the CDR3 DNA reads TGTGCCAGCAGCTTGGCCAAGACTGGCCCGAAGAGGACTGAAGCTTTCTTT.

V and J are TRBV3-1 (or the pseudogene TRBV3-2) and TRBJ1-1, with a possible D match to TRBD1 (6 bases). Germline V gene lookup returns CDR1 LGHDT and CDR2 YNNKEL (reference sequence). Trimming left V 4 bases short and J 4 bases short, with 16 bases between. This CDR3 has 15 amino acids. The CDR3 DNA reads TGTGCCAGCAGCCTTTCAGGGGAGGGTACCACTGAAGCTTTCTTT. Encoded protein: CASSLSGEGTTEAFF.

The chain carries TRBV4-1 and TRBJ2-5; 9 bases agree with TRBD2. The CDR3 spans 18 residues. With 0 bases clipped from V and 3 bases from J, the junction kept 11 bases outside the gene matches. The germline V gene encodes CDR1 MGHRA and CDR2 YSYEKL. CDR3 DNA sequence: TGCGCCAGCAGCCAAGATGGTGCCCTAGCGGGGAACAAAGAGACCCAGTACTTC. Translation gives CASSQDGALAGNKETQYF.

The J gene is TRBJ2-7, the V gene TRBV28, with no clear D. This CDR3 is 11 amino acids long. Trimming removed 6 bases from V and 4 bases from J, with 7 bases in between. The germline CDR1 and CDR2 sequences are MDHEN and SYDVKM. The CDR3 reads CASSLQYEQYF. CDR3 DNA: TGTGCCAGCAGCCTACAGTACGAGCAGTACTTC.

The V gene is TRBV11-2, the J gene TRBJ1-1; 11 bases fit TRBD1. V lost 2 bases, J lost 2 bases, and 7 bases stayed unmatched. This CDR3 is 17 amino acids long. Germline values: CDR1 SGHAT, CDR2 FQNNGV. Written as DNA, the CDR3 is TGTGCCAGCAGCTTATCGGACAGGGGGCGGGGAAACACTGAAGCTTTCTTT. Protein sequence: CASSLSDRGRGNTEAFF.

The gene calls are TRBV4-2 and TRBJ2-1; D is possibly TRBD2 (6 bases). The germline V gene has CDR1 LGHNA and CDR2 YNFKEQ. This CDR3 has 13 residues. The V gene lost 1 base and the J gene lost 9 bases, with 10 bases spanning the gap. CDR3 in amino acids: CASSQVGGTEQFF. CDR3 nucleotide sequence: TGTGCCAGCAGCCAAGTTGGGGGGACTGAGCAGTTCTTC.

V is TRBV7-3 and J is TRBJ2-6; D is possibly TRBD2 (5 bases). Germline V gene lookup returns CDR1 SGHTA and CDR2 FQGTGA. There are 13 residues in the CDR3. The V gene lost 8 bases and the J gene lost 0 bases, with 5 bases spanning the gap. The CDR3 DNA reads as TGTGCCAGCCGGGACTCTGGGGCCAACGTCCTGACTTTC. It encodes CASRDSGANVLTF.

The rearrangement joins TRBV24-1 to TRBJ2-3, with TRBD1 as a possible D gene (6 bases). The germline gives CDR1 KGHDR, CDR2 SFDVKD. This CDR3 region has 16 residues. The V end was cut by 3 bases, the J end by 4 bases, with 16 bases between. CDR3 DNA sequence: TGTGCCACCAGTGATAGCAGGGGTCCCCCCTCAGATACGCAGTATTTT. Translating it yields CATSDSRGPPSDTQYF.

The rearrangement links TRBV28 to TRBJ1-5, with TRBD1 as a possible D gene (5 bases). CDR1 is MDHEN, CDR2 SYDVKM, per germline. Deletions cut 8 bases from V and 7 bases from J, with 15 bases between. The CDR3 sequence is 13 residues long. The CDR3 region is CASRGGWGQPQHF. CDR3 sequence (DNA): TGTGCCAGCCGTGGGGGGTGGGGGCAGCCCCAGCATTTT.

V usage is TRBV7-9 and J usage is TRBJ2-3; TRBD2 might be the D (6 bases). This CDR3 has 13 amino acids. V dropped 9 bases and J dropped 1 base, with 11 bases sitting between them. Germline CDR1 SEHNR, CDR2 FQNEAQ (reference sequence). CDR3 sequence reads: CASHTGGTDTQYF. The CDR3 DNA reads TGTGCCAGTCATACGGGGGGCACAGATACGCAGTATTTT. Together with reference TRBV7-9 and TRBJ2-3, the CDR3 gives the full variable domain: DTGVSQNPRHKITKRGQNVTFRCDPISEHNRLYWYRQTLGQGPEFLTYFQNEAQLEKSRLLSDRFSAERPKGSFSTLEIQRTEQGDSAMYLCASHTGGTDTQYFGPGTRLTVL.

This chain links TRBV6-5 with TRBJ1-1; D is undetermined. The V gene's germline CDR1 is MNHEY and CDR2 SVGAGI. This CDR3 contains 13 residues. V lost 0 bases, J lost 4 bases, and 6 bases lay in between. The CDR3 is CASSYSIVTEAFF. CDR3 DNA: TGTGCCAGCAGTTACTCAATAGTCACTGAAGCTTTCTTT.

This chain links TRBV29-1 with TRBJ2-1; the D gene is possibly TRBD2 (5 bases). The length of the CDR3 is 12 residues. V was pared by 1 base and J by 15 bases, with 16 bases between. In germline, CDR1 is SQVTM, CDR2 ANQGSEA. The CDR3 DNA sequence: TGCAGCGTTGAAGGCCCCGGGAACTTTGGGTTCTTC. Translation gives CSVEGPGNFGFF.

The rearrangement joins TRBV27 to TRBJ1-2, with 7 nucleotides matching TRBD1. The germline V gene has CDR1 MNHEY and CDR2 SMNVEV (reference sequence). The CDR3 is made up of 14 amino acids. Trimming cost V 1 base and J 7 bases; bases outside gene matches: 6. As DNA, the CDR3 is TGTGCCAGCAGTTTATTGGGGGACAGTCTTGGCTACACCTTC. Translation gives CASSLLGDSLGYTF.

V usage is TRBV6-5 and J usage is TRBJ2-7, with 7 bases that match TRBD2. Germline V gene lookup returns CDR1 MNHEY and CDR2 SVGAGI. The CDR3 consists of 13 residues. Trimming at V came to 6 bases and at J to 2 bases, leaving 4 bases not matched to a gene. The CDR3 sequence is CASRNGLAYEQYF. CDR3 coding DNA: TGTGCCAGCAGAAATGGACTAGCCTACGAGCAGTACTTC.

V is TRBV28 and J is TRBJ1-5, with 9 bases aligning to TRBD1. J lost 1 base, V lost 6 bases, and 7 bases had no gene match. The CDR3 contains 16 residues. The germline CDR1 and CDR2 sequences are MDHEN and SYDVKM. This CDR3 reads CASRVPGTGSNQPQHF. The CDR3, as DNA: TGTGCCAGCAGAGTGCCCGGGACAGGGAGCAATCAGCCCCAGCATTTT.

The V and J genes are TRBV12-3 or TRBV12-4 and TRBJ1-1, with D hard to call. V lost 2 bases to trimming and J lost 5 bases, with 6 bases between them. The CDR3 extends over 12 amino acids. This CDR3 reads CASSLTRTEAFF. The CDR3 nucleotides read TGTGCCAGCAGTTTAACCAGAACTGAAGCTTTCTTT.

DNA for the CDR3: TGTGCCAGCAGTGAAAGGTCGGGACTAGGTGGCTACGAGCAGTACTTC. Amino acid sequence: CASSERSGLGGYEQYF. This sequence joins TRBV2 and TRBJ2-7, with 8 nucleotides matching TRBD2. Germline lookup yields CDR1 SNHLY and CDR2 FYNNEI. The CDR3 consists of 16 residues. V gave up 2 bases and J gave up 3 bases; unmatched junction bases: 9.

The V and J genes are TRBV13 and TRBJ1-4; maybe TRBD1 (6 bases). The germline gives CDR1 PRHDT, CDR2 FYEKMQ (reference sequence). V gave up 8 bases and J gave up 0 bases, with 16 bases separating them. The CDR3 extends over 16 amino acids. The CDR3 reads CASGRRQVATNEKLFF. The CDR3 DNA reads TGTGCCAGCGGGAGAAGACAGGTTGCAACTAATGAAAAACTGTTTTTT.

The chain has TRBV3-1 (or the pseudogene TRBV3-2) and TRBJ2-1, with 13 bases aligning to TRBD2. CDR1 LGHDT and CDR2 YNNKEL come from the germline V gene (reference sequence). The CDR3 is 16 amino acids. V shed 5 bases, J shed 0 bases, and the junction held 1 base outside the gene matches. The CDR3 DNA reads as TGTGCCAGCAGCAGACTAGCGGGGGGCTCCTACAATGAGCAGTTCTTC. It codes for CASSRLAGGSYNEQFF.

The CDR3 loop reads CASSLRAGGSSYNEQFF. In DNA form, the CDR3 reads TGTGCCAGCAGCTTACGTGCGGGAGGGAGCTCCTACAATGAGCAGTTCTTC. The rearrangement links TRBV7-8 to TRBJ2-1, with 9 bases that match TRBD2. Germline V gives CDR1 SGHVS, CDR2 FQNEAQ. The trim removed 2 bases at V and 0 bases at J, leaving 5 bases unmatched. The CDR3 loop spans 17 amino acids.